Listed below are T cell receptor beta chains from one sample, sequenced in a study of T cell responses to AZD1222 COVID-19 vaccine. Assay used: immunoSEQ multiplex PCR; TCRdb lists only in-frame clones, some missing. The sample has 100,000 to 150,000 clones; around nine tenths are singletons. Specimen: peripheral blood, collected 28 days after the second AZD1222 dose. Every receptor here comes from an adult who received the AZD1222 COVID-19 vaccine. Both conserved end residues are part of each CDR3. The D gene is left open where the match is weak. Size is omitted from some rows. Given values are once, few, many or a class for expanded clones.

d_call: NA
j_call: TRBJ2-1
v_call: TRBV5-4
clone_size: NA
cdr3_nt: TGTGCCAGCAGCTTGTCGCCCTTTAGGAGGGAGTTACAGTTCTTC
cdr3_aa: CASSLSPFRRELQFF

d_call: TRBD2
j_call: TRBJ2-5
v_call: TRBV12-5
clone_size: NA
cdr3_nt: TGTGCGGTAGCGGGGGAGAAAGAGACCCAGTACTTC
cdr3_aa: CAVAGEKETQYF

d_call: NA
j_call: TRBJ1-2
v_call: TRBV6-5
clone_size: NA
cdr3_nt: TGTGCCAGCAGTAATGGGTATGGCTACACCTTC
cdr3_aa: CASSNGYGYTF

d_call: TRBD1
j_call: TRBJ2-2
v_call: TRBV7-3
clone_size: NA
cdr3_nt: TGTGCCAGCAGCTCCACAGGGGGGATCGGGGAGCTGTTTTTT
cdr3_aa: CASSSTGGIGELFF

d_call: TRBD1
j_call: TRBJ1-1
v_call: TRBV20-1
clone_size: NA
cdr3_nt: TGCGTGACAGGGTCTGGGACTGAAGCTTTCTTT
cdr3_aa: CVTGSGTEAFF

d_call: TRBD1
j_call: TRBJ1-1
v_call: TRBV11-2
clone_size: NA
cdr3_nt: TGTGCCAGCAGCGCCGGACAGGGGCGAAACACTGAAGCTTTCTTT
cdr3_aa: CASSAGQGRNTEAFF

d_call: NA
j_call: TRBJ1-6
v_call: TRBV7-2
clone_size: NA
cdr3_nt: TGTGCCAGCCGCAGGGTCTATAATTCACCCCTCCACTTT
cdr3_aa: CASRRVYNSPLHF

d_call: NA
j_call: TRBJ1-5
v_call: TRBV27
clone_size: NA
cdr3_nt: TGTGCCAGCAGTTCGACGCACAGGGCTCAGCCCCAGCATTTT
cdr3_aa: CASSSTHRAQPQHF

d_call: NA
j_call: TRBJ1-1
v_call: TRBV6-5
clone_size: NA
cdr3_nt: TGTGCCAGCAGGAGACAGGTCATGAACACTGAAGCTTTCTTT
cdr3_aa: CASRRQVMNTEAFF

d_call: NA
j_call: TRBJ1-2
v_call: TRBV3-1/TRBV3-2
clone_size: NA
cdr3_nt: TGTGCCAGCAGCCAAGGCTACGGCTACACCTTC
cdr3_aa: CASSQGYGYTF

d_call: NA
j_call: TRBJ1-5
v_call: TRBV30
clone_size: NA
cdr3_nt: TGTGCCTGGAGCAAAAACCACAGGGAATATCAGCCCCAGCATTTT
cdr3_aa: CAWSKNHREYQPQHF

d_call: TRBD1
j_call: TRBJ1-2
v_call: TRBV27
clone_size: NA
cdr3_nt: TGTGCCAGCAGTACCGCCGGACAGGGCCTTGGAGGCTACACCTTC
cdr3_aa: CASSTAGQGLGGYTF

d_call: NA
j_call: TRBJ2-3
v_call: TRBV10-2
clone_size: NA
cdr3_nt: TGCGCCAGCAGCGACTCCCGGGACATCTATCTCTACACAGATACGCAGTATTTT
cdr3_aa: CASSDSRDIYLYTDTQYF

d_call: NA
j_call: TRBJ1-2
v_call: TRBV6-6
clone_size: NA
cdr3_nt: TGTGCCAGCAGTTACTCCGGGAAACTGTACTACACCTTC
cdr3_aa: CASSYSGKLYYTF

d_call: NA
j_call: TRBJ1-1
v_call: TRBV11-2
clone_size: NA
cdr3_nt: TGTGCCAGCAGCCAGCTTTCGGTGAACACTGAAGCTTTCTTT
cdr3_aa: CASSQLSVNTEAFF

d_call: TRBD2
j_call: TRBJ2-3
v_call: TRBV5-1
clone_size: NA
cdr3_nt: TGCGCCAGCAGCTTGGCGGGGACTAGCTCAGATACGCAGTATTTT
cdr3_aa: CASSLAGTSSDTQYF

d_call: NA
j_call: TRBJ1-1
v_call: TRBV11-2
clone_size: NA
cdr3_nt: TGTGCCAGCAGCTTTCATGATGAAGCTTTCTTT
cdr3_aa: CASSFHDEAFF

d_call: TRBD2
j_call: TRBJ2-7
v_call: TRBV6-5
clone_size: NA
cdr3_nt: TGTGCCAGCAGATCTAGCGGGAGCTACGAGCAGTACTTC
cdr3_aa: CASRSSGSYEQYF

d_call: NA
j_call: TRBJ1-2
v_call: TRBV18
clone_size: NA
cdr3_nt: TGTGCCAGCTCACCAGGGGACTATGGCTACACCTTC
cdr3_aa: CASSPGDYGYTF

d_call: TRBD2
j_call: TRBJ2-2
v_call: TRBV9
clone_size: NA
cdr3_nt: TGTGCCAGCAGCTTTGGGACGGGGGGCACCGGGGAGCTGTTTTTT
cdr3_aa: CASSFGTGGTGELFF

d_call: NA
j_call: TRBJ2-2
v_call: TRBV18
clone_size: NA
cdr3_nt: TGTGCCAGCTCACCACAGGATCCGGGACACACCGCGAACACCGGGGAGCTGTTTTTT
cdr3_aa: CASSPQDPGHTANTGELFF

d_call: TRBD1
j_call: TRBJ1-6
v_call: TRBV25-1
clone_size: NA
cdr3_nt: TGTGCCAGCAGTGACTTGACAGGGTCCTATAATTCACCCCTCCACTTT
cdr3_aa: CASSDLTGSYNSPLHF

d_call: TRBD1
j_call: TRBJ2-7
v_call: TRBV30
clone_size: NA
cdr3_nt: TGTGCCTGGAGTGTTATGGGACAGGGGAGGTACGAGCAGTACTTC
cdr3_aa: CAWSVMGQGRYEQYF

d_call: NA
j_call: TRBJ2-7
v_call: TRBV15
clone_size: NA
cdr3_nt: TGTGCCACCAGCAGAGGCCGCGAGCAGTACTTC
cdr3_aa: CATSRGREQYF

d_call: NA
j_call: TRBJ1-4
v_call: TRBV2
clone_size: NA
cdr3_nt: TGTGCCAGCAAATCGACAGCAACTAATGAAAAACTGTTTTTT
cdr3_aa: CASKSTATNEKLFF

d_call: NA
j_call: TRBJ2-2
v_call: TRBV18
clone_size: NA
cdr3_nt: TGTGCCAGCTCGCCAGACTCCGGGGAGCTGTTTTTT
cdr3_aa: CASSPDSGELFF

d_call: TRBD1
j_call: TRBJ1-2
v_call: TRBV5-1
clone_size: NA
cdr3_nt: TGCGCCAGCAGCTTAGAGGACAGGGGCTATGGCTACACCTTC
cdr3_aa: CASSLEDRGYGYTF

d_call: NA
j_call: TRBJ2-2
v_call: TRBV7-2
clone_size: NA
cdr3_nt: TGTGCCAGCAGCTTGTCCCGGGACCCTACCAAGGGGGAGCTGTTTTTT
cdr3_aa: CASSLSRDPTKGELFF

d_call: NA
j_call: TRBJ1-2
v_call: TRBV11-3
clone_size: NA
cdr3_nt: TGTGCCAGCAGCTTAGGTACAGGGAAGTCCTATGGCTACACCTTC
cdr3_aa: CASSLGTGKSYGYTF

d_call: NA
j_call: TRBJ1-1
v_call: TRBV4-1
clone_size: NA
cdr3_nt: TGCGCCAGCAGCCAAGGGGACGGTCCCCGTGAAGCTTTCTTT
cdr3_aa: CASSQGDGPREAFF

d_call: TRBD2
j_call: TRBJ2-1
v_call: TRBV7-8
clone_size: NA
cdr3_nt: TGTGCCAGCAGCACGAGGACTAGCGGGAGGGGGAATGAGCAGTTCTTC
cdr3_aa: CASSTRTSGRGNEQFF

d_call: NA
j_call: TRBJ2-1
v_call: TRBV4-2
clone_size: NA
cdr3_nt: TGTGCCAGCAGCCAAGATACCGACAGAAGCGAGTTCTTC
cdr3_aa: CASSQDTDRSEFF

d_call: NA
j_call: TRBJ1-5
v_call: TRBV28
clone_size: NA
cdr3_nt: TGTGCCAGCCAGGGTCGGGTCCAGCCCCAGCATTTT
cdr3_aa: CASQGRVQPQHF

d_call: NA
j_call: TRBJ2-6
v_call: TRBV5-1
clone_size: once
cdr3_nt: TGCGCCAGCAGCTTGGTCGGGGGCCGCCTCTCTGGGGCCAACGTCCTGACTTTC
cdr3_aa: CASSLVGGRLSGANVLTF

d_call: TRBD1
j_call: TRBJ2-1
v_call: TRBV29-1
clone_size: few
cdr3_nt: TGCAGCGTTGGCCTGTTTAAGGGGGCTTACAATGAGCAGTTCTTC
cdr3_aa: CSVGLFKGAYNEQFF

d_call: TRBD1
j_call: TRBJ2-7
v_call: TRBV27
clone_size: NA
cdr3_nt: TGTGCCAGCAGGGTATTTCCGGGACAGGGGGTCTCCTACGAGCAGTACTTC
cdr3_aa: CASRVFPGQGVSYEQYF

d_call: NA
j_call: TRBJ1-1
v_call: TRBV12-5
clone_size: NA
cdr3_nt: TGTGCTAGTGGTTTGGTACGTCAGGGGCGCGAAATGAACACTGAAGCTTTCTTT
cdr3_aa: CASGLVRQGREMNTEAFF

d_call: NA
j_call: TRBJ1-5
v_call: TRBV6-2/TRBV6-3
clone_size: NA
cdr3_nt: TGTGCCAGCAGTTACCCTACAGGGTTCAATCAGCCCCAGCATTTT
cdr3_aa: CASSYPTGFNQPQHF

d_call: TRBD1
j_call: TRBJ2-2
v_call: TRBV6-2/TRBV6-3
clone_size: once
cdr3_nt: TGTGCCAGCAGTTACCAGGGACAGGGCCACACCGGGGAGCTGTTTTTT
cdr3_aa: CASSYQGQGHTGELFF

d_call: TRBD1
j_call: TRBJ1-1
v_call: TRBV6-2/TRBV6-3
clone_size: once
cdr3_nt: TGTGCCAGCAGTTATCGACAGGGGATGCGCGTGGCTTTCTTT
cdr3_aa: CASSYRQGMRVAFF

d_call: TRBD1
j_call: TRBJ1-6
v_call: TRBV18
clone_size: NA
cdr3_nt: TGTGCCAGCTCACCAGGGCAGGGGGCAGGACCCCTCCACTTT
cdr3_aa: CASSPGQGAGPLHF

d_call: NA
j_call: TRBJ2-3
v_call: TRBV29-1
clone_size: NA
cdr3_nt: TGCAGCGTAGGCGCAGGACCCACAGATACGCAGTATTTT
cdr3_aa: CSVGAGPTDTQYF

d_call: NA
j_call: TRBJ2-2
v_call: TRBV7-6
clone_size: NA
cdr3_nt: TGTGCCAGCAGCTTAAGCAGGGGCGTCACCGGGGAGCTGTTTTTT
cdr3_aa: CASSLSRGVTGELFF